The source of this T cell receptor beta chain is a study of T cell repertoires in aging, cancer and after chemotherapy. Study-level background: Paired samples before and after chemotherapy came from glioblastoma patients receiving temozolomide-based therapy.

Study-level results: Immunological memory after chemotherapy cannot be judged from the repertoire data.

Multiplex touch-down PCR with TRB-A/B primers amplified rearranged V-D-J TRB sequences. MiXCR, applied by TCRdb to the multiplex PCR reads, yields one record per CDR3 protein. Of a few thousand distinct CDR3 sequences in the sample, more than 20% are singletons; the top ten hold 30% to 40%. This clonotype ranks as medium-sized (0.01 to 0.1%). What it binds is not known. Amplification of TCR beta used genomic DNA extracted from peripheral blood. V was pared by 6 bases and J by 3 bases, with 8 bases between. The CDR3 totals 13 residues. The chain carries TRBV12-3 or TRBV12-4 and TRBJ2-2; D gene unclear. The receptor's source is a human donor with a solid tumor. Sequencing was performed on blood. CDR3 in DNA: TGTGCCAGCAGAAAACAAGACACCGGGGAGCTGTTTTTT. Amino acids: CASRKQDTGELFF.